The entry below describes one TCR beta chain. What it binds is not known. The trim removed 4 bases at V and 3 bases at J, leaving 2 bases unmatched. The V gene's germline CDR1 is MGHRA and CDR2 YSYEKL. The CDR3 is 15 residues long. The sample belongs to a study of T cell responses to AZD1222 COVID-19 vaccine. Clones were sequenced by immunoSEQ multiplex PCR, and TCRdb holds only the in-frame ones, with some missing. The sample records 130,000 to 150,000 clones, around 90% being singletons. General study results and limits: Donors were mostly white British, more females; clonal diversity possibly underestimated. Samples come after the peak T cell response, not at day 14. Vaccine-associated CD4 TCRs spanned spike, dominant at 160-218 and 743-854.

This clonotype was obtained from an adult in good health. Sequences were derived from peripheral blood, sampled on day 0 of AZD1222 vaccination. This chain connects TRBV4-1 to TRBJ2-3, with 12 bases identical to TRBD2. CDR3: CASSPLAGGTDTQYF. The CDR3 coding sequence is TGCGCCAGCAGCCCTCTAGCGGGAGGGACAGATACGCAGTATTTT.